This T cell receptor (beta chain) was identified in a study of human T cells and chemical hapten exposure. V lost 4 bases to trimming and J lost 4 bases; unmatched junction nucleotides: 9. This CDR3 spans 16 amino acids. Germline V gene lookup returns CDR1 MRHNA and CDR2 SNTAGT. TCRdb called the RACE reads again in MiXCR, with one record for every CDR3 protein. The sample contains some 400,000 distinct CDR3 sequences, 4% to 6% of which appear only once. Study observations and caveats: Controls had significantly fewer large CDR3 similarity clusters than were formed by expanded TCRs.

Details on this clonotype: Its antigen remains unidentified.

Time point noted: pre-sensitization, week 0. Treatment reported: therapeutic diphenylcyclopropenone sensitization with weekly scalp DPC. The receptor comes from a woman between 50 and 59 years old with alopecia areata. Some clones in this sample may be carry-over from other donors' samples. This chain uses TRBV6-4 with TRBJ1-2; 10 nucleotides line up with TRBD1. Sequenced here: whole blood, sampled in connection with sensitization to the hapten diphenylcyclopropenone (DPC). The CDR3 sequence is CASSVPGQGSRYGYTF. The CDR3 coding sequence is TGTGCCAGCAGTGTGCCGGGACAGGGGAGTCGCTATGGCTACACCTTC.